These 27 T cell receptor beta chains share one sample of origin, sequenced in a study of T-cell reconstitution after alpha-beta-depleted transplantation in children. Preparation of the TCRbeta library was carried out with unique molecular identifiers. TCRdb re-called the PCR reads through MiXCR, storing one row per CDR3 protein. The repertoire holds 210,000 or so distinct CDR3 sequences, with approximately 10% as singletons. The sequencing used PBMCs, collected before TCRalphabeta/CD19-depleted stem cell transplant. These receptors all stem from a child less than two years old with acute myeloid leukemia, due to receive a stem cell transplant.

In this sample, this clonotype turned up many times. CDR3 protein: CSVSRRKEDEQYF. CDR3 bases: TGCAGCGTTTCGAGGAGGAAGGAGGACGAGCAGTACTTC. The chain recombines TRBV29-1 with TRBJ2-7; tentatively, D is TRBD2 (5 bases). Trimming stripped 5 bases from V and 5 bases from J, with 16 bases between. CDR3 size: 13 residues. Germline CDR1 reads SQVTM; CDR2 reads ANQGSEA.

The table lists this clonotype with many counts. The chain uses TRBV28 and TRBJ1-2; D unclear. Per the germline V gene, CDR1 is MDHEN and CDR2 is SYDVKM. V lost 5 bases to trimming and J lost 0 bases, with 10 bases between them. There are 14 residues in the CDR3. CDR3 in DNA: TGTGCCAGCAGTGTCACTGGAGCTAACTATGGCTACACCTTC. Translation: CASSVTGANYGYTF.

This clonotype was recorded at least ten times. This chain links TRBV3-1 with TRBJ1-2, with D perhaps TRBD1 (5 bases). Germline-derived CDR1 and CDR2 are LGHDT and YNNKEL (reference sequence). The ends were cut back, 3 bases at V and 8 bases at J, with 13 bases in the middle. CDR3 length equals 13 residues. The CDR3: CASSHGRASGYTF. The CDR3 DNA reads TGTGCCAGCAGCCACGGCAGGGCAAGCGGCTACACCTTC.

This clonotype was observed a few times. This chain uses TRBV19 with TRBJ1-1; the match to TRBD1 covers 7 bases. This CDR3 has 14 amino acids. From germline, CDR1 is LNHDA and CDR2 SQIVND (reference sequence). Unmatched junction bases numbered 12, after V lost 3 bases and J lost 11 bases. The CDR3 loop reads CASSIGAETGKAFF. CDR3 nucleotides: TGTGCCAGTAGTATCGGGGCGGAGACAGGGAAGGCTTTCTTT.

Many counts were recorded for this clonotype. The chain combines TRBV5-5 with TRBJ1-2; D gene ambiguous. Germline lookup yields CDR1 SGHKS and CDR2 YYEKEE (reference sequence). The CDR3 extends over 15 amino acids. The V end was cut by 4 bases, the J end by 0 bases, with 13 bases between. The CDR3 DNA reads TGTGCCAGCAGCAATCCCCAGCGAGCTAACTATGGCTACACCTTC. Its translation: CASSNPQRANYGYTF.

This clonotype occurred a few times. The DNA for the CDR3 is TGCGCCAGCAGTGCCGGGACAGGAGCAACCGGGGAGCTGTTTTTT. Its translation: CASSAGTGATGELFF. The chain employs TRBV10-2 and TRBJ2-2, with 8 bases lining up with TRBD1. The germline V gene has CDR1 WSHSY and CDR2 SAAADI. The CDR3 is made up of 15 amino acids. V lost 4 bases and J lost 5; bases outside the gene matches: 6.

This clonotype occurred many times. The chain links TRBV28 to TRBJ1-1; no clear D gene. This CDR3 region has 15 residues. Germline CDR1 and CDR2: MDHEN and SYDVKM. Trimming pared 3 bases from V and 1 base from J, leaving 12 bases between. This CDR3 reads CASSFGRQSNTEAFF. The CDR3 nucleotides read TGTGCCAGCAGTTTTGGTCGGCAGTCGAACACTGAAGCTTTCTTT.

The V call is TRBV29-1, the J call TRBJ2-1; D might be TRBD2 (5 bases). The CDR3 totals 11 residues. The V gene's germline CDR1 is SQVTM and CDR2 ANQGSEA. V was shortened by 4 bases and J by 9 bases, with 10 bases between the two germline ends. The DNA of the CDR3 is TGCAGCGTTGGGGGAGCTGGTGAGCAGTTCTTC. This gives the protein CSVGGAGEQFF.

To note about this clonotype: This may be a read error: a much more frequent sequence differs by one nucleotide. This chain joins TRBV6-1 and TRBJ1-5; the D gene is possibly TRBD1 (6 bases). The germline V gene has CDR1 MNHNS and CDR2 SASEGT. This CDR3 is built from 14 residues. DNA for the CDR3: TGTACCAGCGTCGGGGGGGGCTCGTATCAGCCCCAGCATTTT. It specifies CTSVGGGSYQPQHF.

This clonotype showed up many times. The chain links TRBV3-1 to TRBJ2-5, with a weak D call TRBD1 (6 bases). This CDR3 spans 17 amino acids. Germline V gene lookup returns CDR1 LGHDT and CDR2 YNNKEL (reference sequence). Deletions cut 6 bases from V and 1 base from J, with 21 bases between. CDR3 in DNA: TGTGCCAGCAGTCCTGACAGGATGGGCAATCTCCAAGAGACCCAGTACTTC. Encoded protein: CASSPDRMGNLQETQYF.

Many counts were recorded for this clonotype. V and J are TRBV12-3 or TRBV12-4 and TRBJ2-5; D not resolved. Trimming pared 6 bases from V and 2 bases from J, leaving 4 bases between. CDR3 length: 11 residues. The CDR3 bases are TGTGCCAGCAGGATACAAGAGACCCAGTACTTC. Translating gives CASRIQETQYF.

This clonotype has a count of ten or more. V usage is TRBV20-1 and J usage is TRBJ1-3; weak D call: TRBD1 (6 bases). V was shortened by 0 bases and J by 3 bases, with 12 bases between the two germline ends. This CDR3 spans 15 amino acids. Germline V gene data show CDR1 as DFQATT and CDR2 as SNEGSKA (reference sequence). This CDR3 is CSARDPGAGGNTIYF. CDR3 in DNA: TGCAGTGCTAGAGATCCGGGGGCGGGTGGAAACACCATATATTTT.

This clonotype was detected many times. The genes are TRBV5-1 and TRBJ2-7; the D is unclear. Trimming pared 0 bases from V and 7 bases from J, leaving 14 bases between. The CDR3 consists of 14 residues. Germline lookup yields CDR1 SGHRS and CDR2 YFSETQ. CDR3 in DNA: TGCGCCAGCAGCTTGGGGCAGGCGTCTTTTGAGCAGTACTTC. Encoded protein: CASSLGQASFEQYF.

The table lists this clonotype with a few counts. This chain links TRBV29-1 with TRBJ1-3; D uncertain. The V end lost 7 bases, the J end lost 0 bases, and 7 bases lay between the germline ends. CDR1 is SQVTM and CDR2 is ANQGSEA in the germline V gene. The CDR3 totals 12 residues. The CDR3 region is CSGVTSGNTIYF. CDR3 coding DNA: TGCAGCGGGGTAACCTCTGGAAACACCATATATTTT. Full variable domain (outside the CDR3, taken from reference TRBV29-1 and TRBJ1-3): SAVISQKPSRDICQRGTSLTIQCQVDSQVTMMFWYRQQPGQSLTLIATANQGSEATYESGFVIDKFPISRPNLTFSTLTVSNMSPEDSSIYLCSGVTSGNTIYFGEGSWLTVV.

This clonotype was observed many times. The rearrangement links TRBV29-1 to TRBJ1-3; perhaps TRBD1 as D (5 bases). Germline-derived CDR1 and CDR2 are SQVTM and ANQGSEA. V gave up 1 base and J gave up 2 bases, with 6 bases separating them. The CDR3 is 13 amino acids. The CDR3 DNA reads TGCAGCGTTGAAGTAGGGGCTGGAAACACCATATATTTT. The encoded protein is CSVEVGAGNTIYF.

This clonotype has ten or more counts. The V call is TRBV5-1, the J call TRBJ1-1; D is unresolved. Trimming took 2 bases from V and 1 from J, leaving 12 bases between them. The CDR3 has 15 amino acids. CDR1 and CDR2 from the germline V gene are SGHRS and YFSETQ. The DNA of the CDR3 is TGCGCCAGCAGCTTCGGACGCCCTCAGAACACTGAAGCTTTCTTT. Translated, it gives CASSFGRPQNTEAFF.

This clonotype occurred many times. The chain links TRBV11-2 to TRBJ2-3, with 11 bases fitting TRBD2. This CDR3 has 15 residues. With V trimmed by 4 bases and J by 4 bases, 4 bases remained unmatched. Germline-derived CDR1 and CDR2 are SGHAT and FQNNGV. CDR3 DNA: TGTGCCAGCAGCTATTCGGGACTAGCGGCAGATACGCAGTATTTT. Encoded protein: CASSYSGLAADTQYF.

This clonotype showed up many times. The rearrangement links TRBV5-1 to TRBJ2-2; 7 nucleotides agree with TRBD1. This CDR3 has 15 amino acids. CDR1 is SGHRS and CDR2 is YFSETQ in the germline V gene. With 4 bases clipped from V and 4 bases from J, the junction kept 7 bases outside the gene matches. This CDR3 is CASSLGQGVTGELFF. The CDR3, as DNA: TGCGCCAGCAGCCTTGGGCAGGGGGTCACCGGGGAGCTGTTTTTT.

Only a few counts were recorded for this clonotype. The rearrangement joins TRBV6-5 to TRBJ2-5, with unresolved D. CDR1 and CDR2 (germline): MNHEY, SVGAGI. Trimming left V 0 bases short and J 4 bases short, with 21 bases between. This CDR3 has 18 residues. CDR3 nucleotide sequence: TGTGCCAGCAGTTACTCGATGGTTCCAGCCAGGTCGGGAGAGACCCAGTACTTC. This codes for CASSYSMVPARSGETQYF.

This clonotype was seen at least ten times. V usage is TRBV7-2 and J usage is TRBJ2-3; 10 nucleotides align to TRBD2. The CDR3 extends over 15 amino acids. Germline V CDR1 and CDR2: SGHTA, FQGNSA. J lost 6 bases, V lost 0 bases, and 3 bases had no gene match. CDR3 coding DNA: TGTGCCAGCAGCTTAGCAACTAGCGGGGTGGATACGCAGTATTTT. Translated: CASSLATSGVDTQYF.

This clonotype was picked up many times. The chain joins TRBV5-1 to TRBJ2-4, with D possibly TRBD2 on 6 matching bases. The CDR3 has 14 residues. Trimming removed 4 bases from V and 7 bases from J, with 15 bases in between. Germline CDR1 reads SGHRS; CDR2 reads YFSETQ. The CDR3 is CASSSGGGANIQYF. The CDR3 nucleotides are TGCGCCAGCAGCAGTGGAGGAGGGGCGAACATTCAGTACTTC. Based on the CDR3 plus reference TRBV5-1 and TRBJ2-4, the full variable domain is KAGVTQTPRYLIKTRGQQVTLSCSPISGHRSVSWYQQTPGQGLQFLFEYFSETQRNKGNFPGRFSGRQFSNSRSEMNVSTLELGDSALYLCASSSGGGANIQYFGAGTRLSVL.

This sequence joins TRBV5-1 and TRBJ2-5; possibly TRBD2 for D (5 bases). Germline-derived CDR1 and CDR2 are SGHRS and YFSETQ. This CDR3 contains 14 residues. V was clipped by 4 bases and J by 2 bases, with 12 bases between them. The CDR3 protein is CASSQGLDQETQYF. CDR3 DNA: TGCGCCAGCAGCCAAGGACTGGATCAAGAGACCCAGTACTTC.

V gene TRBV5-6 combines with J gene TRBJ1-6, with D possibly TRBD1 on 5 matching bases. CDR1 is SGHDT, CDR2 YYEEEE, per germline. The CDR3 runs 13 residues. V was trimmed by 5 bases and J by 10 bases, leaving 13 bases between them. The CDR3 region has the DNA TGTGCCAGCAGGGGGGGGGTCAGGTCACCCCTCCACTTT. It translates to CASRGGVRSPLHF.

This clonotype has just a few counts. The chain employs TRBV12-3 or TRBV12-4 and TRBJ2-1; 12 nucleotides match TRBD2. CDR3 length: 13 residues. Losses at the gene ends were 6 bases for V and 12 bases for J; bases not matched to a gene: 6. The CDR3 DNA sequence: TGTGCCAGCAGGCCTAGCGGGGGGGCCGGGCAGTTCTTC. Translated: CASRPSGGAGQFF.

In the case of this clonotype: This may be a read error: a much more frequent sequence differs by one nucleotide. This chain connects TRBV5-1 to TRBJ1-1; no definite D call. This CDR3 is 13 amino acids long. From germline, CDR1 is SGHRS and CDR2 YFSETQ. The CDR3 coding sequence is TGCGCCAGCAACGACGGTGTGAACACTGAAGCTTACTTT. Its translation: CASNDGVNTEAYF.

This clonotype was observed at least ten times. The chain combines TRBV5-1 with TRBJ1-1; 7 bases match TRBD1. Germline V gene data show CDR1 as SGHRS and CDR2 as YFSETQ. This CDR3 comprises 17 residues. J gave up 4 bases and V 1 base, and 13 bases lay outside the gene matches. CDR3 nucleotide sequence: TGCGCCAGCAGCTTGTTTATAGGGGGCGAGGGTGGCACTGAAGCTTTCTTT. Its translation: CASSLFIGGEGGTEAFF.

This clonotype was detected ten times or more. V gene TRBV28 combines with J gene TRBJ1-2; a weak D match, TRBD1 (5 bases). Germline CDR1 is MDHEN and CDR2 is SYDVKM. The CDR3 is made up of 14 amino acids. V lost 3 bases and J 7 bases, leaving 15 bases between the germline ends. The CDR3 nucleotides read TGTGCCAGCAGTTTGGAGGGGAGGTGGGCTGGCTACACCTTC. Protein sequence: CASSLEGRWAGYTF.